This T cell receptor (beta chain) comes out of a study of regulatory T cells in long-lasting Graves disease. Study background: Graves' patients, newly diagnosed, had taken antithyroid drugs under 3 months.

This clonotype was seen many times. The time point denotes: newly diagnosed GD, antithyroid drugs for less than 3 months. RNA extracted from PBMCs served as the sequencing template. Construction of the TCR beta libraries employed iRepertoire HTBI primers in conjunction with Arm-PCR of CDR3 regions. TCRdb recomputed calls from the multiplex PCR reads with MiXCR, one row per CDR3 protein. The sample includes about 220,000 distinct CDR3 sequences, about 17% seen only once; the top ten take roughly a fifth. The source material was peripheral blood mononuclear cells (PBMCs), sampled at new diagnosis, from a patient treated with antithyroid drugs. The receptor was derived from a female donor with Graves disease.

CDR3: CASSLQGARYEQYF. CDR3 sequence (DNA): TGTGCCAGCAGTCTACAGGGGGCCCGGTACGAGCAGTACTTC. J is TRBJ2-7 and V is TRBV12-3 or TRBV12-4, with 9 bases matching TRBD1. The J segment lost 4 bases and the V segment lost 5 bases, leaving 6 bases of the junction unmatched. The CDR3 consists of 14 residues.